Sequencing of this T cell receptor beta chain was carried out in a study of blood T cell repertoires in COVID-19. Background on the study: Whether acute or convalescent, the COVID-19 samples came from the United States, Italy and Spain. In each case, the material was cDNA or gDNA derived from T cells, B-cell-depleted T cells, or PBMCs.

The CDR3 runs to 13 residues. Between the trimmed V and J ends, which lost 6 bases and 4 bases, there was a span of 10 bases. Germline-derived CDR1 and CDR2 are MRHNA and SNTAGT. Here immunoSEQ multiplex PCR was the method, and the copy in TCRdb shows in-frame clones only, minus some. The sample yields 360,000 or so clones, about 90% seen once. This clonotype originated in a woman between 25 and 40 years old who had been exposed to COVID-19. The chain is built from TRBV6-4 and TRBJ2-1; a weak D match, TRBD1 (5 bases). Material: PBMCs or T cells enriched from blood (not recorded which). CDR3 sequence (DNA): TGTGCCAGCAGCGCGGACAAATACAATGAGCAGTTCTTC. It specifies CASSADKYNEQFF.